Reported below is one T cell receptor (beta chain). The germline V gene has CDR1 KGHSH and CDR2 LQKENI. V lost 10 bases and J 1 base, leaving 13 bases between the germline ends. CDR3 length: 13 amino acids. These data belong to a study of blood T cell repertoires in COVID-19. This table comes from immunoSEQ multiplex PCR, and its TCRdb copy is limited to in-frame clones, with some not included. The table records around 77,000 clones, under 90% of them present only once. V is TRBV18 and J is TRBJ2-5; perhaps TRBD2 as D (7 bases). Sequences were obtained from peripheral blood. The source is a man between 65 and 85 years old with active or convalescent COVID-19. The CDR3 sequence: CATIRGAQETQYF. The DNA for the CDR3 is TGTGCCACCATCCGGGGGGCCCAAGAGACCCAGTACTTC. Using reference TRBV18 and TRBJ2-5 for the parts outside the CDR3, the full variable domain is NAGVMQNPRHLVRRRGQEARLRCSPMKGHSHVYWYRQLPEEGLKFMVYLQKENIIDESGMPKERFSAEFPKEGPSILRIQQVVRGDSAAYFCATIRGAQETQYFGPGTRLLVL.